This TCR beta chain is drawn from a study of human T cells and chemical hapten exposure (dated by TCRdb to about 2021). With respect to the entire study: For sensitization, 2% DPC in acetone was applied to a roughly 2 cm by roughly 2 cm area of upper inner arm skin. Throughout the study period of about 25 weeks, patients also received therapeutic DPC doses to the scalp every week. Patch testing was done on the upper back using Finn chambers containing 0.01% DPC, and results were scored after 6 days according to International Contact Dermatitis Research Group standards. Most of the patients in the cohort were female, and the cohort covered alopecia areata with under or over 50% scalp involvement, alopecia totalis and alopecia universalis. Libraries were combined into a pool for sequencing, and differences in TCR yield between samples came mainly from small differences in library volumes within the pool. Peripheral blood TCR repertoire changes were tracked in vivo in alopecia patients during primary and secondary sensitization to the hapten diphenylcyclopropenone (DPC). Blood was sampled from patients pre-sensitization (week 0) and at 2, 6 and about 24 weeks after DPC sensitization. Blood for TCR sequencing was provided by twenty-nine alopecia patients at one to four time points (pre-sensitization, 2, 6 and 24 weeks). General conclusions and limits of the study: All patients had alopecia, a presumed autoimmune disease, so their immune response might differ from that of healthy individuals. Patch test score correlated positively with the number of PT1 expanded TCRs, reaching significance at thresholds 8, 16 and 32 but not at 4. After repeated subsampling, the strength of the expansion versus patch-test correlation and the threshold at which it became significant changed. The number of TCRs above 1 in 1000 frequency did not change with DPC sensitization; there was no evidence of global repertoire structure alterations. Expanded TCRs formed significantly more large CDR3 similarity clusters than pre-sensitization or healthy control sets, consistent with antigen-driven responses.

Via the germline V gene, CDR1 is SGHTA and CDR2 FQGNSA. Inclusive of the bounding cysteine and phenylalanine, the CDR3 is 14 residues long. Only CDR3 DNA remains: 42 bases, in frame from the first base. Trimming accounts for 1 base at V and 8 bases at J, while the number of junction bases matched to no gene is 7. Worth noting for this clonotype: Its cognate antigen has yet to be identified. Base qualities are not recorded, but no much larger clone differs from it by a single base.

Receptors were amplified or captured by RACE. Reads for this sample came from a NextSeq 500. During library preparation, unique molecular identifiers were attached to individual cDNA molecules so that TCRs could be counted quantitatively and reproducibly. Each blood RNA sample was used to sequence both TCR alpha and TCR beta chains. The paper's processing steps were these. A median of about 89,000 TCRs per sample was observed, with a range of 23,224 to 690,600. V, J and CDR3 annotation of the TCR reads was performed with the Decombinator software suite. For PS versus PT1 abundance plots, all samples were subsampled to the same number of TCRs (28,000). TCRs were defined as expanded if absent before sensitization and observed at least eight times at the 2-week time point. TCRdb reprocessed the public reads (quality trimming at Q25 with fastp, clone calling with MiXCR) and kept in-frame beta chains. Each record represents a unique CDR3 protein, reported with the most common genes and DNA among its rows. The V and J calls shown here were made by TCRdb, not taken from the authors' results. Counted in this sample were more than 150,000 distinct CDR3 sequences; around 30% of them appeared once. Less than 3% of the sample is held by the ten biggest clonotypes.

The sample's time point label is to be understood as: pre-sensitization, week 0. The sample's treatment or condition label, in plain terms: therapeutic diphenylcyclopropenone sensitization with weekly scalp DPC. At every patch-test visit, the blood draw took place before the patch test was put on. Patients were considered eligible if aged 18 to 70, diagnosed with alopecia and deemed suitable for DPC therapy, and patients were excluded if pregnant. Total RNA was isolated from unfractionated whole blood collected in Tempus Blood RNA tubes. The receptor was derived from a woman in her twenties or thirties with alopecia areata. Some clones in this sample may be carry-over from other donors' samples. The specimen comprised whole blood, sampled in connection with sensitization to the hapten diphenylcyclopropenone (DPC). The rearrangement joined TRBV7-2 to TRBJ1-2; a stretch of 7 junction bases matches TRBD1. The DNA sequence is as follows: TGTGCCAGCAGCTTAGGTCCACAGGGGAGAGGCTACACCTTC. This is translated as CASSLGPQGRGYTF.